The T cell receptor beta chain under discussion was sequenced for a study of blood T cell repertoires in COVID-19. Overall study context: The study drew acute and convalescent COVID-19 samples from the United States, Italy and Spain. The analysed material was cDNA or gDNA that came from T cells, B-cell-depleted T cells, or PBMCs.

Losses at the gene ends were 0 bases for V and 8 bases for J; bases not matched to a gene: 4. The CDR3 has 14 residues. Germline assignment: CDR1 SGHRS and CDR2 YFSETQ. In the source study's methods: Using reference gene primer amplification, nucleated cell counts were estimated. Data came from immunoSEQ multiplex PCR; TCRdb stores just in-frame clones and leaves some out. V and J calls and clone size are as listed in that table; D and trimming were resolved from the DNA. The sample has approximately 97,000 clones; just over 90% are singletons. The V gene is TRBV5-1, the J gene TRBJ2-1; 8 bases map to TRBD2. The sequence derives from a man in his 60s with acute or convalescent COVID-19. Sequencing used peripheral blood. Here the CDR3 reads CASSLGAGGYEQFF. The DNA for the CDR3 is TGCGCCAGCAGCTTGGGCGCGGGGGGATATGAGCAGTTCTTC. Based on the CDR3 plus reference TRBV5-1 and TRBJ2-1, the full variable domain is KAGVTQTPRYLIKTRGQQVTLSCSPISGHRSVSWYQQTPGQGLQFLFEYFSETQRNKGNFPGRFSGRQFSNSRSEMNVSTLELGDSALYLCASSLGAGGYEQFFGPGTRLTVL.